This T cell receptor (beta chain) was sequenced in a study of shared clonotypes between healthy human individuals. This CDR3 spans 13 amino acids. Germline V gene sequence: CDR1 WSHSY, CDR2 SAAADI. V dropped 8 bases and J dropped 6 bases, with 17 bases sitting between them. Findings and limits, study-wide: Generation probabilities of non-shared clonotypes were lower (relative to those shared by all four donors). Only blood underwent sampling, and tissue repertoires likely differ.

CD45RO-negative CD8 cells positively selected for CCR7 made up the naive population, which excluded terminally differentiated effector memory CD45RA+ cells. The assay was carried out at the deep level. Clones were read by immunoSEQ multiplex PCR, and TCRdb kept only the in-frame ones, dropping some. The table records millions of clones, less than 95% of them present only once. Worth noting for this clone: Its antigen remains unidentified.

The source is a man between 18 and 29 years old in good health. Sequenced sample: naive CD8+ T cells sorted from blood. The rearrangement links TRBV10-2 to TRBJ2-7; D remains unclear. The CDR3 nucleotides read TGCGCCAGCGGTGTCAGTCCCGGATTCGAGCAGTACTTC. Translated, it gives CASGVSPGFEQYF.